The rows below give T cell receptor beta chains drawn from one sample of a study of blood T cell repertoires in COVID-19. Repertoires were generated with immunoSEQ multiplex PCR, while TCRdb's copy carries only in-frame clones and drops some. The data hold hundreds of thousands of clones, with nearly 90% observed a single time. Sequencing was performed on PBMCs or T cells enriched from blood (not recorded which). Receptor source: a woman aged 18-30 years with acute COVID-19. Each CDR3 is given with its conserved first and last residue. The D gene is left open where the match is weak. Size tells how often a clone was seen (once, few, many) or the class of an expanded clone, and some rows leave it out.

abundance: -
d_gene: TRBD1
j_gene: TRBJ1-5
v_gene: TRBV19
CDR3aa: CATRWGQGQPQHF
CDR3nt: TGTGCCACCAGGTGGGGACAGGGGCAGCCCCAGCATTTT

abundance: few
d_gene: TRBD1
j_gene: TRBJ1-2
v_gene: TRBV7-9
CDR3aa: CASSLDRVEGYTF
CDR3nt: TGTGCCAGCAGCCTCGACAGGGTAGAGGGCTACACCTTC

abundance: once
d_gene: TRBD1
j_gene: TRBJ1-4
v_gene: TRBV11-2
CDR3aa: CASSLGTGGEKLFF
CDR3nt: TGTGCCAGCAGCCTTGGGACAGGGGGGGAAAAACTGTTTTTT

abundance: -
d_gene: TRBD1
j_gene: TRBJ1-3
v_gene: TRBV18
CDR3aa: CASSPGGQATVGNTIYF
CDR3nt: TGTGCCAGCTCACCAGGGGGACAGGCAACCGTTGGAAACACCATATATTTT

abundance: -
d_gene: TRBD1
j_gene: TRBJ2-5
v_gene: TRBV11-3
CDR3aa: CASSSRQGAEETQYF
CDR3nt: TGTGCCAGCAGCTCTCGACAGGGGGCCGAGGAGACCCAGTACTTC

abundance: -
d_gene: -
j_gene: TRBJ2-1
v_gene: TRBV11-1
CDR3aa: CASSFEYNEQFF
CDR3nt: TGTGCCAGCAGCTTTGAGTACAATGAGCAGTTCTTC

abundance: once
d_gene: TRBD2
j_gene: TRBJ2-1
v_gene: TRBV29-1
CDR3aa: CSSPVGTSGRPNTYNEQFF
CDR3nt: TGCAGCTCCCCCGTAGGAACTAGCGGGAGGCCTAACACCTACAATGAGCAGTTCTTC

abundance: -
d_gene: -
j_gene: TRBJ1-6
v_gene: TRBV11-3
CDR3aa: CASRGGIRNSPLHF
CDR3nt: TGTGCCAGCAGGGGGGGAATTCGGAATTCACCCCTCCACTTT

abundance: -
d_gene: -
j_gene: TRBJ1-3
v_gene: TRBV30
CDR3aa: CAWSVPGPRGWNTIYF
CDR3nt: TGTGCCTGGAGTGTGCCGGGACCAAGGGGGTGGAACACCATATATTTT

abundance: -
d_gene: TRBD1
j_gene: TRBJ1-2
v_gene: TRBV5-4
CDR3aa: CASSLEQGNGYTF
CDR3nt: TGTGCCAGCAGCTTGGAACAGGGGAATGGCTACACCTTC

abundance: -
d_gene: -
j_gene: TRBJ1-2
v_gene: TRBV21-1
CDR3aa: CARSPGGVNHYGYTF
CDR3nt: TGTGCCAGATCCCCCGGGGGGGTAAATCACTATGGCTACACCTTC

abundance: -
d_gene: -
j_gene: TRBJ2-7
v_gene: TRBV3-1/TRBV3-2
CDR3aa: CASSDRDLEQYF
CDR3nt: TGTGCCAGCAGCGACCGGGATCTGGAGCAGTACTTC

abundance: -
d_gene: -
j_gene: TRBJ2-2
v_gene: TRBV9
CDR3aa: CASSVVLGSENTGELFF
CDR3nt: TGTGCCAGCAGCGTAGTGCTGGGCTCGGAGAACACCGGGGAGCTGTTTTTT

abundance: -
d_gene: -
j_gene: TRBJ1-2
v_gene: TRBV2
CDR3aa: CASGTGAFYGYTF
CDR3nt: TGTGCCAGTGGAACAGGAGCCTTTTATGGCTACACCTTC

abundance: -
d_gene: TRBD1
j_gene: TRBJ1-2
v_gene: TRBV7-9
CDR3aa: CASSSGQGDYGYTF
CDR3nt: TGTGCCAGCAGCTCCGGACAGGGGGACTATGGCTACACCTTC

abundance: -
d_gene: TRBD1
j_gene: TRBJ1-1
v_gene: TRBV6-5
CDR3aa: CASSYSGTVNTEAFF
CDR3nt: TGTGCCAGCAGTTACTCCGGGACAGTGAACACTGAAGCTTTCTTT

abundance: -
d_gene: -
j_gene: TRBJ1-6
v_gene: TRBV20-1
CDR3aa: CSASRGRRDSPLHF
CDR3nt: TGCAGTGCTAGTCGAGGTCGGCGGGATTCACCCCTCCACTTT

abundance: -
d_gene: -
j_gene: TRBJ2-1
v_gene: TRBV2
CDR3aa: CASRVTELSYNEQFF
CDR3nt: TGTGCCAGCAGGGTTACAGAGCTCTCCTACAATGAGCAGTTCTTC

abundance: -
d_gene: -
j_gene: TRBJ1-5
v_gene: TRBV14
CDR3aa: CASSQDSDQPQHF
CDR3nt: TGTGCCAGCAGCCAAGATTCGGATCAGCCCCAGCATTTT

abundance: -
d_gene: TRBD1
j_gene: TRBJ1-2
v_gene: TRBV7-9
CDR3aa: CASSRTGNGYTF
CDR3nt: TGTGCCAGCAGCCGGACAGGGAATGGCTACACCTTC

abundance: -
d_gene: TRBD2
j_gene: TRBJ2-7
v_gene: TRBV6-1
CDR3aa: CASSEPDGGAGGHYEQYF
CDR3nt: TGTGCCAGCAGTGAACCTGATGGGGGCGCGGGAGGCCACTACGAGCAGTACTTC

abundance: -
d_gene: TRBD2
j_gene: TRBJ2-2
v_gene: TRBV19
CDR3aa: CASRDQREVIAGELFF
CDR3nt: TGTGCCAGTAGAGACCAACGGGAGGTTATAGCCGGGGAGCTGTTTTTT

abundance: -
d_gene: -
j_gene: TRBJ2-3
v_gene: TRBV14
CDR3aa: CASSAEAADTQYF
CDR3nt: TGTGCCAGCAGCGCGGAAGCGGCAGATACGCAGTATTTT

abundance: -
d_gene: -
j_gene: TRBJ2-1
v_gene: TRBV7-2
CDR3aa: CASSLTRRRQYNEQFF
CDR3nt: TGTGCCAGCAGCTTAACCCGTCGCAGGCAGTACAATGAGCAGTTCTTC

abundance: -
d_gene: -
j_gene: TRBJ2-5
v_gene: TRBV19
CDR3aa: CASSIGAAFQETQYF
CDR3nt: TGTGCCAGTAGTATCGGAGCGGCGTTCCAAGAGACCCAGTACTTC

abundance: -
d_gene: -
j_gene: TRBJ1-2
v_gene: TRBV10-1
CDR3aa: CASTFTGFCLSACGYTF
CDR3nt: TGCGCCAGCACTTTCACAGGGTTCTGCCTGTCAGCGTGTGGCTACACCTTC

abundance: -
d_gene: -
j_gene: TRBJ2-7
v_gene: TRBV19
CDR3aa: CASSVLPQGPYEQYF
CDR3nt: TGTGCCAGTAGTGTACTCCCACAGGGTCCCTACGAGCAGTACTTC

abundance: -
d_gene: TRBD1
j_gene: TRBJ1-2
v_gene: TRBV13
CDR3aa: CASSAGTGASYGYTF
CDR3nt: TGTGCCAGCAGCGCCGGGACAGGGGCTTCCTATGGCTACACCTTC

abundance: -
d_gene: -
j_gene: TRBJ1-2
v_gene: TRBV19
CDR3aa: CASSPRGGGYTF
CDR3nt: TGTGCCAGTAGCCCGAGAGGAGGAGGCTACACCTTC

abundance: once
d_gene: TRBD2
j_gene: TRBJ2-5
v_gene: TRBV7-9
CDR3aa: CASSPIAGGPGQETQYF
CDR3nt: TGTGCCAGCAGCCCCATAGCGGGAGGGCCGGGGCAAGAGACCCAGTACTTC

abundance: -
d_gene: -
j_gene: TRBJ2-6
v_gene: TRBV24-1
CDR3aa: CATSDPYSRVGANVLTF
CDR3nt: TGTGCCACCAGTGATCCTTACAGCCGTGTAGGGGCCAACGTCCTGACTTTC

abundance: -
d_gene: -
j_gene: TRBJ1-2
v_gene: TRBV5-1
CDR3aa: CASSYRTRIVANYGYTF
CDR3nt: TGCGCCAGCAGCTACAGGACAAGGATCGTAGCTAACTATGGCTACACCTTC

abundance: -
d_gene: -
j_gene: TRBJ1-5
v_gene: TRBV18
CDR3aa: CASSPAGVYSNQPQHF
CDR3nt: TGTGCCAGCTCACCTGCGGGCGTTTATAGCAATCAGCCCCAGCATTTT

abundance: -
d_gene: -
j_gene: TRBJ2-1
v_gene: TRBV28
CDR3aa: CAISRQAGNEQFF
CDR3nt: TGTGCCATCTCCCGACAGGCGGGCAATGAGCAGTTCTTC

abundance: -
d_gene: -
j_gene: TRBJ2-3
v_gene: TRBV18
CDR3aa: CASSLAGGLSTDTQYF
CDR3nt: TGTGCCAGCTCCCTAGCTGGCGGATTAAGCACAGATACGCAGTATTTT

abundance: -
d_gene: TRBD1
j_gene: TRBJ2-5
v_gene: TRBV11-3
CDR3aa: CASSSPRQGPGETQYF
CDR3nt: TGTGCCAGCAGCTCGCCGCGACAGGGCCCCGGGGAGACCCAGTACTTC

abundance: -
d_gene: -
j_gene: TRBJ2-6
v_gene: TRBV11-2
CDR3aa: CASERFSGANVLTF
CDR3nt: TGTGCCAGCGAGCGGTTCTCTGGGGCCAACGTCCTGACTTTC

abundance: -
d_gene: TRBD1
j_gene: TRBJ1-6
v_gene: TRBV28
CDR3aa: CASSSGTGGGSPLHF
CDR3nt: TGTGCCAGCAGCTCCGGGACAGGGGGAGGTTCACCCCTCCACTTT

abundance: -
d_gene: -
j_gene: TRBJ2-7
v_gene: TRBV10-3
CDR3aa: CAISESNVWQTTTYEQYF
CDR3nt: TGTGCCATCAGTGAGTCGAACGTGTGGCAGACAACAACCTACGAGCAGTACTTC

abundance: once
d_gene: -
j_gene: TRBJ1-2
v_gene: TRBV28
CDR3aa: CASSHRYGYTF
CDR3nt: TGTGCCAGCAGCCACCGGTATGGCTACACCTTC

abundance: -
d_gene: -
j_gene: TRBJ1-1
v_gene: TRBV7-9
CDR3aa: CASSLRQDEAFF
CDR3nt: TGTGCCAGCAGCCTCCGACAGGACGAAGCTTTCTTT

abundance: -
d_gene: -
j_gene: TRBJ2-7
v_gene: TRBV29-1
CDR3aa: CSVVNRGTINEQYF
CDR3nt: TGCAGCGTTGTTAACCGGGGGACCATTAACGAGCAGTACTTC

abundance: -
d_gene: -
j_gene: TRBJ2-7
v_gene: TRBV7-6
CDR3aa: CASSQATGYEQYF
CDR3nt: TGTGCCAGCAGCCAGGCTACGGGATACGAGCAGTACTTC

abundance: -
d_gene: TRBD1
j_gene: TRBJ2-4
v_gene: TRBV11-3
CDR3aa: CASSVGTGVAKNIQYF
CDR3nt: TGTGCCAGCAGCGTCGGGACAGGTGTAGCCAAAAACATTCAGTACTTC

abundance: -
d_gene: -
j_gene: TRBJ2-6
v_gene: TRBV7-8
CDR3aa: CASREGSGANVLTF
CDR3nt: TGTGCCAGCAGGGAGGGCTCTGGGGCCAACGTCCTGACTTTC

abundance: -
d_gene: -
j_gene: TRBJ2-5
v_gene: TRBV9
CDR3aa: CASSVGGSAQETQYF
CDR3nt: TGTGCCAGCAGCGTAGGAGGGTCAGCACAAGAGACCCAGTACTTC

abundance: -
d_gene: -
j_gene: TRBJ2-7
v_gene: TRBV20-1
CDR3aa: CSASGRGYEQYF
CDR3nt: TGCAGTGCTAGTGGACGGGGCTACGAGCAGTACTTC

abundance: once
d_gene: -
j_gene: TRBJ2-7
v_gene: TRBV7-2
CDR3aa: CASSPYMYEQYF
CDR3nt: TGTGCCAGCAGCCCGTACATGTACGAGCAGTACTTC

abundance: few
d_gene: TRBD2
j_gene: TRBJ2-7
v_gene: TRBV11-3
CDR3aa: CASSLHGAGGPLGVYEQYF
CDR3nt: TGTGCCAGCAGCTTACACGGTGCGGGAGGGCCTTTGGGGGTCTACGAGCAGTACTTC

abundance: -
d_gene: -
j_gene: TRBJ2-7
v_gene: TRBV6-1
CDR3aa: CASSEVRAKYEQYF
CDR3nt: TGTGCCAGCAGTGAAGTCAGGGCTAAATACGAGCAGTACTTC

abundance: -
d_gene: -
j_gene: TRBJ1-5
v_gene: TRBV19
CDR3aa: CASSAQYDQPQHF
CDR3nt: TGTGCCAGTAGTGCCCAGTATGATCAGCCCCAGCATTTT

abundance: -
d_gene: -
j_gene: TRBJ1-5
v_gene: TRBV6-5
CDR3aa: CASSYGGGGQPQHF
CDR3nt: TGTGCCAGCAGTTACGGCGGAGGAGGTCAGCCCCAGCATTTT

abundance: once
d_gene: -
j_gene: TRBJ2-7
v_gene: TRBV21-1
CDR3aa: CASSDRQERRYEQYF
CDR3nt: TGTGCCAGCAGCGACCGACAGGAACGAAGGTACGAGCAGTACTTC

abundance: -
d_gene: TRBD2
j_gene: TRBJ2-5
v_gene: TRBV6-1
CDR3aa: CASSEFPSGAQETQYF
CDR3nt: TGTGCCAGCAGTGAATTTCCTAGCGGGGCTCAAGAGACCCAGTACTTC

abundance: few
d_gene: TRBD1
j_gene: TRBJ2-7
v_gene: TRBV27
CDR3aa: CASSRTGTLSYEQYF
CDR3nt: TGTGCCAGCAGTCGGACAGGGACTTTATCCTACGAGCAGTACTTC